The following is a T cell receptor beta chain sequence with its context. Its antigen remains unidentified. This record belongs to a study of human versus mouse CDR3 diversity and MHC coevolution. Cells were CD45RO-negative CD62L-positive naive CD4 T cells sorted from PBMCs. Method: immunoSEQ multiplex PCR; TCRdb's copy keeps in-frame clones and lacks some. Of 50,000 to 65,000 clones listed, around 94% were seen once; the top ten hold 15% to 20%. Whole-study findings and limits: Human CDR3s averaged more deletions and insertions than mouse CDR3s. The lowest clonal inequality scores came from most of the three human donors. In humans, T-cell selection involved more than 5 MHC II alleles.

The source of this sequence is a person aged 55 to 69 in good health. The sample taken for sequencing was naive CD4+ T cells from blood. Noted subset: CD45RO-negative CD62L-positive naive CD4 T cells.

The DNA of the CDR3 is TGTGCCAGCTCACCAACCGGGGATGCCTACGAGCAGTACTTC. Amino acid sequence: CASSPTGDAYEQYF. This chain joins TRBV18 and TRBJ2-7; D perhaps matches TRBD2 (5 bases). V lost 2 bases and J lost 2, with 10 bases in between. This CDR3 has 14 residues. Germline loops: CDR1 KGHSH, CDR2 LQKENI.